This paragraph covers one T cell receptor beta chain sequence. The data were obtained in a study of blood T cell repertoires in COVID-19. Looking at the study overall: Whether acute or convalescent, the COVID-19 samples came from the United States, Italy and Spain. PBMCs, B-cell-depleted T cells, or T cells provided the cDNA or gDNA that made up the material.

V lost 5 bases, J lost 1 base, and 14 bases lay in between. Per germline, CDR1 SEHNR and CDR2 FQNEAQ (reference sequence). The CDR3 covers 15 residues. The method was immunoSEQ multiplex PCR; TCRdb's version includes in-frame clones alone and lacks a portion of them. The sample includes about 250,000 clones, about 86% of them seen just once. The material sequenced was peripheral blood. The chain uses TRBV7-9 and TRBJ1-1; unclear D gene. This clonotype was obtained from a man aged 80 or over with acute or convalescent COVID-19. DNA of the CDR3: TGTGCCAGCAGCCCCCGCCGGGTAGGGAACACTGAAGCTTTCTTT. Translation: CASSPRRVGNTEAFF.